This note documents a single T cell receptor beta chain sequence. The antigen is not known. A read error may produce the germline difference seen at one junction end. The CDR3 is made up of 14 amino acids. The germline V gene encodes CDR1 SGHTA and CDR2 FQGNSA. Researchers amplified the TCR beta CDR3 regions from RNA transcripts. HTBI primers drove first-round RT-PCR of the TCR CDR3. One entry per CDR3 protein, called by TCRdb with MiXCR from the multiplex PCR reads. The repertoire holds hundreds of thousands of distinct CDR3 sequences, around 15% seen once, with approximately 13% in the top ten. This entry belongs to a study of T cells in Graves' hyperthyroidism and ophthalmopathy. The study, taken as a whole, reports: Ophthalmopathy was predicted by the model a median of approximately 6.6 months ahead of onset. Separation of ophthalmopathy from stable hyperthyroidism was achieved by a 13 V-J model. The majority of expanded thyroid clonotypes above 0.001 also appeared in blood.

Using around 10 ml of fresh peripheral blood, PBMCs were prepared. The TCR comes from a woman aged 50 to 60 with Graves' ophthalmopathy. V gene TRBV7-2 combines with J gene TRBJ2-7; D is perhaps TRBD2 (7 bases). Sequencing was carried out using blood. CDR3 sequence: CAGSLGGGVGEQYF. CDR3 DNA: TGTGCCGGCAGCTTAGGAGGGGGGGTGGGCGAGCAGTACTTC.